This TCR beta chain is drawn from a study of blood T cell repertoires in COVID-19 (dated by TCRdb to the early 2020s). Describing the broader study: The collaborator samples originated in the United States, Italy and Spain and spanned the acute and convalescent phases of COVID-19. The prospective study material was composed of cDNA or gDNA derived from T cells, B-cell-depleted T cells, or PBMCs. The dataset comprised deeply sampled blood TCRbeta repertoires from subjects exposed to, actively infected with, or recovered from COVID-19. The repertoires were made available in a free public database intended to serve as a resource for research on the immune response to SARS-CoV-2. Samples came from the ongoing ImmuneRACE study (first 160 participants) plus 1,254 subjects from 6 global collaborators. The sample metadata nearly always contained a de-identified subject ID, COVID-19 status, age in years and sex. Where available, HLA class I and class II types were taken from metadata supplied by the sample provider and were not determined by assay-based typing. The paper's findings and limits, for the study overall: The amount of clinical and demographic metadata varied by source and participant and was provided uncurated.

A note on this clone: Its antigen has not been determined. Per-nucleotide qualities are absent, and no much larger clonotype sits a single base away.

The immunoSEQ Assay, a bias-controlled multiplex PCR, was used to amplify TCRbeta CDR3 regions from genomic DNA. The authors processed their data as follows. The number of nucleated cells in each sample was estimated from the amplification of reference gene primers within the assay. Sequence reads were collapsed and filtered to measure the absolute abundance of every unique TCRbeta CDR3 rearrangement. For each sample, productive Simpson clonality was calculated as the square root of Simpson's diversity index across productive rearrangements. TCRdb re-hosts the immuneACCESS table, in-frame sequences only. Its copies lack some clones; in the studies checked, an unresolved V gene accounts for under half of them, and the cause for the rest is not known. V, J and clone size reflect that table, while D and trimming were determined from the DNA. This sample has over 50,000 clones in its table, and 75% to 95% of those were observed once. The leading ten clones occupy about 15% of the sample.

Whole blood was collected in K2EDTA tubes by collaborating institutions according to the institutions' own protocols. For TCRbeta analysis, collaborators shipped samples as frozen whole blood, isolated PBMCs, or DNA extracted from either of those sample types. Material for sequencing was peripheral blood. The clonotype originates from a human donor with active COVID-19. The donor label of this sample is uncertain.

In nucleotide form, the sequence is TGTGCCAGCAGCCTCAGTGGCCACACCGGGGAGCTGTTTTTT. Its translation is CASSLSGHTGELFF. The chain is made from TRBV3-1 (or the pseudogene TRBV3-2) and TRBJ2-2; the D gene assignment is ambiguous. Looking up the germline V gene (reference sequence) yields CDR1 LGHDT and CDR2 YNNKEL. Including the terminal cysteine and phenylalanine, the CDR3 comprises 14 residues. Only the CDR3 portion is preserved as DNA: 42 bases, with reading frame beginning at the first base. Deletion took 4 bases off V and 3 bases off J, with a span of 9 bases between the germline ends.